This T cell receptor beta chain derives from a study of control samples from healthy donors and cancer patients. The table came from immunoSEQ multiplex PCR; TCRdb's copy has only in-frame clones and leaves some out. This sample has approximately 58,000 clones, with about 87% found just once. The CDR3 contains 15 residues. Germline V gives CDR1 SNHLY, CDR2 FYNNEI. V lost 4 bases and J lost 2, with 12 bases in between. This clone was counted a single time. This rearrangement joins TRBV2 to TRBJ2-1; D tentatively reads TRBD1 or TRBD2 (5 bases each). Source material: PBMCs. The source of this sequence is a woman aged 60-70 years with lung cancer. The CDR3 DNA follows: TGTGCCAGCAGTGCCTTCCAGGGACCCTACAATGAGCAGTTCTTC. Its translation is CASSAFQGPYNEQFF.